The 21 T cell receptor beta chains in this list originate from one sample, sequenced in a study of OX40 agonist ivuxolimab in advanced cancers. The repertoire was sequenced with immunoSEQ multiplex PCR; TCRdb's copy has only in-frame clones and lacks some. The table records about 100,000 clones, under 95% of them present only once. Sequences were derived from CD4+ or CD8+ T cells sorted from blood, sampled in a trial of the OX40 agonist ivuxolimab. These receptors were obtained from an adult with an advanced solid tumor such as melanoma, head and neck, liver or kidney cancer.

This chain's CDR3 is CASSPTERSPLHF. CDR3 nucleotide sequence: TGTGCCAGCAGCCCGACAGAGCGGTCACCCCTCCACTTT. The chain joins TRBV2 to TRBJ1-6, with D perhaps TRBD1 (5 bases). This CDR3 is built from 13 residues. V lost 6 bases and J lost 10, with 13 bases in between. Per germline, CDR1 SNHLY and CDR2 FYNNEI.

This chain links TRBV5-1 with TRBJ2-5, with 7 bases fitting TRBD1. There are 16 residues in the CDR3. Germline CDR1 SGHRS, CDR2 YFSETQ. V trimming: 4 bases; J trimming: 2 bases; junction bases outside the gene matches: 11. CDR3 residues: CASSGDRVRSQETQYF. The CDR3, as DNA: TGCGCCAGCAGCGGTGACAGGGTGAGGTCACAAGAGACCCAGTACTTC.

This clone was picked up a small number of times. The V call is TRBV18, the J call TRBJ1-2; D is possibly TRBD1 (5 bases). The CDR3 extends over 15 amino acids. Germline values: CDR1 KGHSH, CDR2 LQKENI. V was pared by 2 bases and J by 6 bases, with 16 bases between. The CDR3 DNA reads TGTGCCAGCTCACCATCCGGGACGTCCGCAGATGGCTACACCTTC. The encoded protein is CASSPSGTSADGYTF.

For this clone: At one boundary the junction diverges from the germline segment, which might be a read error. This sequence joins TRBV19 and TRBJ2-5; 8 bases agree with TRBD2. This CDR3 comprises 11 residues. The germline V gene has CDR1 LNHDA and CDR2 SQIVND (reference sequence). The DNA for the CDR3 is TGTGCCAGTAGTACAGCGGGGGTGGTTGACTTC. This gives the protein CASSTAGVVDF.

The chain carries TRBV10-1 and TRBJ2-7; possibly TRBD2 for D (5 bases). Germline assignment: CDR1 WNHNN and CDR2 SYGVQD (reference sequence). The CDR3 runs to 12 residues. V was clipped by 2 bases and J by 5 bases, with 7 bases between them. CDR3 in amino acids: CASSEGRNEQYF. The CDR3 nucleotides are TGCGCCAGCAGTGAGGGGAGAAACGAGCAGTACTTC.

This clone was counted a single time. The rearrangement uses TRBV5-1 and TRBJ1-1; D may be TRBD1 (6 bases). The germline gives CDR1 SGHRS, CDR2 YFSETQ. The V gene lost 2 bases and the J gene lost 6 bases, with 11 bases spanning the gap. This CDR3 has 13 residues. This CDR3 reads CASSFQGTAEAFF. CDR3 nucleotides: TGCGCCAGCAGCTTTCAGGGGACCGCTGAAGCTTTCTTT.

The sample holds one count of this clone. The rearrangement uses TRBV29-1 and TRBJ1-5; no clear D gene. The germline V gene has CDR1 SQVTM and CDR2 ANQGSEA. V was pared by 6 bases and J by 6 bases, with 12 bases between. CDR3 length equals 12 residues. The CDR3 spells CSVQDVGQPQHF. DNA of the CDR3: TGCAGCGTGCAGGACGTAGGTCAGCCCCAGCATTTT.

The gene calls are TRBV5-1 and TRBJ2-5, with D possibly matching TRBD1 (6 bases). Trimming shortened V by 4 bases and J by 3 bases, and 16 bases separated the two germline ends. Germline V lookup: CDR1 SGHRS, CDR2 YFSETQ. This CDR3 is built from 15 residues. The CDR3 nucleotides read TGCGCCAGCAGCCCCGATGGACAGAAAGAAGAGACCCAGTACTTC. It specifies CASSPDGQKEETQYF.

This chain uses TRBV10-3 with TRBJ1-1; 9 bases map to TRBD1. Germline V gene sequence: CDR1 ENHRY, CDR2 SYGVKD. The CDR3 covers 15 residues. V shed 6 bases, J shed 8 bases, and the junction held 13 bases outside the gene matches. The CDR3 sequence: CAIRAGTGRDGEAFF. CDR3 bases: TGTGCCATCAGGGCAGGGACAGGGAGGGATGGAGAAGCTTTCTTT.

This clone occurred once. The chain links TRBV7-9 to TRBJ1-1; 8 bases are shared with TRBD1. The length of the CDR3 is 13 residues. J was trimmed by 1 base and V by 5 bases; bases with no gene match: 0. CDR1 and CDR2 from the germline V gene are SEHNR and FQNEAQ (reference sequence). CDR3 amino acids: CASSQGANTEAFF. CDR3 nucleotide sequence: TGTGCCAGCAGCCAGGGGGCGAACACTGAAGCTTTCTTT. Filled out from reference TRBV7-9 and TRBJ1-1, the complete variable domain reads DTGVSQNPRHKITKRGQNVTFRCDPISEHNRLYWYRQTLGQGPEFLTYFQNEAQLEKSRLLSDRFSAERPKGSFSTLEIQRTEQGDSAMYLCASSQGANTEAFFGQGTRLTVV.

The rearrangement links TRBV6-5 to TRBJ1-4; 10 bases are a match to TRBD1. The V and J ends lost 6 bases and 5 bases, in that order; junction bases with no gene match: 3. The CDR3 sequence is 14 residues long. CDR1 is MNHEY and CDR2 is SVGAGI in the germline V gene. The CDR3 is CASRPGQGNEKLFF. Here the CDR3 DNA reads TGTGCCAGCAGACCGGGACAGGGGAATGAAAAACTGTTTTTT.

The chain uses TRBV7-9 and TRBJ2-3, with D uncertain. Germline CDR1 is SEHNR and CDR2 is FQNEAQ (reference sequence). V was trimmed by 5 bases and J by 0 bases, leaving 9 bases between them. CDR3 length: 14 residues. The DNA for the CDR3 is TGTGCCAGCAGCCAACTTGGTAGCACAGATACGCAGTATTTT. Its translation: CASSQLGSTDTQYF.

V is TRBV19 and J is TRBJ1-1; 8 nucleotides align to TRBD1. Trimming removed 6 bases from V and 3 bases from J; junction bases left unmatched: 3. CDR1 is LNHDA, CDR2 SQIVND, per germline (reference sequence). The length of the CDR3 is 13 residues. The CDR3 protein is CASRRTGYTEAFF. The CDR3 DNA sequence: TGTGCCAGTAGAAGGACAGGGTACACTGAAGCTTTCTTT.

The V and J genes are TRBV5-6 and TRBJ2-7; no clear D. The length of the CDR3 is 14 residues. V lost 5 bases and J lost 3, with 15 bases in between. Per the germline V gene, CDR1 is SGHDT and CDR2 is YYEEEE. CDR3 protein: CASRGWAAGYEQYF. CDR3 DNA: TGTGCCAGCAGAGGATGGGCGGCCGGCTACGAGCAGTACTTC.

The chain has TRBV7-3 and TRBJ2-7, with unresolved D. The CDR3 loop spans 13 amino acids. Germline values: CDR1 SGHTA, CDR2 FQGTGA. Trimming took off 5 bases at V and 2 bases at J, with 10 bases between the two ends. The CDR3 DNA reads TGTGCCAGCAGCCTGACACTTACCTACGAGCAGTACTTC. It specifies CASSLTLTYEQYF.

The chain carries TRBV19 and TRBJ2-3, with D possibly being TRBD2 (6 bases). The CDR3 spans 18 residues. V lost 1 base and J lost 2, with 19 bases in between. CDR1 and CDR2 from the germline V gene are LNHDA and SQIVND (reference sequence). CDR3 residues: CASSIALSSSATTDTQYF. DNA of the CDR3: TGTGCCAGTAGTATAGCTCTCAGCTCTAGCGCGACCACAGATACGCAGTATTTT.

The DNA of the CDR3 is TGTGCCAGCAGTGTAGCTAGCGGGGGGGTACAAGAGACCCAGTACTTC. Residues: CASSVASGGVQETQYF. The rearrangement joins TRBV6-1 to TRBJ2-5; 12 nucleotides line up with TRBD2. J gave up 2 bases and V 4 bases, and 5 bases lay outside the gene matches. CDR3 size: 16 residues. CDR1 and CDR2 (germline): MNHNS, SASEGT.

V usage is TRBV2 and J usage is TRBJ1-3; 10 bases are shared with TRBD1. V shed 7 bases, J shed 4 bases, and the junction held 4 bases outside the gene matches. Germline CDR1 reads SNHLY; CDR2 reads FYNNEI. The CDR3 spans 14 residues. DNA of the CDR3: TGTGCCAGCAAGGACAGGGGGGAAGGAAACACCATATATTTT. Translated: CASKDRGEGNTIYF.

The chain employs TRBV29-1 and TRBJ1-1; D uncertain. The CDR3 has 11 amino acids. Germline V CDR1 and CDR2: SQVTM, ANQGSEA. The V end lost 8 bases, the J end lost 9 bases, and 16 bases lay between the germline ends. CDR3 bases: TGCAGCTCCGTTGAAGGTGTTAAAGCTTTCTTT. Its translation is CSSVEGVKAFF.

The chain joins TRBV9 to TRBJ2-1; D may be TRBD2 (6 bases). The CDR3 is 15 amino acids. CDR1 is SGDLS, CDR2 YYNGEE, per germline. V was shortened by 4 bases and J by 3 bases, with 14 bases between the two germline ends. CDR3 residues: CASSPRLRGYNEQFF. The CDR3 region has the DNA TGTGCCAGCAGCCCCCGGTTGCGGGGCTACAATGAGCAGTTCTTC.

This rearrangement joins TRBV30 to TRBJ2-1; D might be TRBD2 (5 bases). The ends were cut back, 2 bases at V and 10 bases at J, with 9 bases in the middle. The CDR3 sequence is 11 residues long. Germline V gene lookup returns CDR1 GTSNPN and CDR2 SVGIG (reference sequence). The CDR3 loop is CAWSLRVEQFF. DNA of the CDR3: TGTGCCTGGAGTCTGCGGGTGGAGCAGTTCTTC.